This T cell receptor beta chain emerged from a study of Ad26.COV2.S vaccination and SARS-CoV-2 variants (dated by TCRdb to the early 2020s). At the level of the whole study: Donors in the vaccine arm were drawn from COV1001, a multicentre, randomized, double-blind, placebo-controlled phase I-IIa trial testing Ad26.COV2.S in healthy adults. Dosing of Ad26.COV2.S was intramuscular, at either 5x10^10 or 1x10^11 viral particles, delivered as one shot or as two shots spaced 56 days apart. Participants in the trial were split at random into five groups of five each, receiving low-dose or high-dose Ad26.COV2.S once or twice, or else placebo on both occasions. Sequencing of the TCRbeta repertoire served to evaluate the specificity and breadth of SARS-CoV-2-reactive T cell receptors following Ad26.COV2.S vaccination. Investigators did not know the trial group allocation while performing experiments and assessing outcomes. A total of approximately 32 samples were included in the TCR-sequenced set, comprising approximately 20 Ad26.COV2.S vaccine recipients, 5 placebo recipients and 8 SARS-CoV-2 convalescent individuals. Beyond this particular receptor, the publication reports: According to the authors, total T cell responses may have been underestimated by the TCR breadth and depth analyses. Vaccine and placebo recipients had similar non-spike TCR breadth, a finding consistent with the vaccine containing only spike. After vaccination, substantial breadth of spike-specific CD8+ and CD4+ T cell responses was reported. Higher spike-specific TCR breadth was observed in Ad26.COV2.S recipients than in placebo recipients (P = 0.0014). Comparing responses between vaccine doses or regimens was not something the study was powered to do.

CDR1 SGHNT and CDR2 YYREEE were looked up in the germline V gene (reference sequence). The CDR3 sequence holds 14 residues, the cysteine and phenylalanine included. Only the CDR3 DNA is retained, 42 bases long and in frame from the first base. V drops 2 bases and J drops 0 bases, leaving 8 bases in between. Comment on this clone: This receptor's antigen is unknown. No base-level quality is on record; no much larger clone is a single base apart.

The immunoSEQ Assay was used to sequence TCRbeta CDR3 regions. After extraction, genomic DNA underwent amplification by bias-controlled multiplex PCR, followed by high-throughput sequencing. The study's processing was this. Collapsing and filtering of sequences were performed to quantify the absolute abundance of each unique TCRbeta CDR3 region. Usable DNA was measured by amplifying reference genes present in all nucleated cells, and TCRbeta template counts were normalized to that usable DNA to estimate T cell fraction. Repertoire TCRs were annotated as SARS-CoV-2-specific when V gene, CDR3 amino acid sequence and J gene were exactly matched to a known reactive TCR set. The reference SARS-CoV-2 TCR set was derived from MIRA and filtered for enrichment in COVID-19-positive ImmuneCODE repertoires, a step that removed public or cross-reactive TCRs. Using the MIRA antigens, annotated TCRs were further analysed by specific ORF or by position within an ORF. Breadth was defined as the number of annotated unique rearrangements divided by the total number of unique productive rearrangements, and depth was defined as the summed frequency of the annotated unique rearrangements. Group comparisons of TCR breadth used two-sided Wilcoxon rank-sum tests. This immuneACCESS table, as held by TCRdb, lists in-frame sequences with V and J called but not all clones. Of the missing ones, under half trace to an unresolved V gene in checked studies; the others have no known cause. The DNA gave D and trimming, while V, J and clone size come from that table. For this sample the table gives some 480,000 clones, of which around 88% were detected only once. 9.5% to 15% of the sample lies in the top ten.

What the treatment or condition label conveys for this sample: around 19 received Ad26.COV2.S at low or high dose, single or two shots; roughly five received placebo; per-sample allocation not given. For vaccine and placebo recipients, the sequenced repertoires came from samples collected on day 63 after the first injection. Cohort 1b enrolled roughly 25 adults aged 18-55 years at a single site in Boston, USA, between 29 July and 7 August 2020. Ad26.COV2.S was a replication-incompetent adenovirus type 26 vector that expressed a prefusion-stabilized SARS-CoV-2 spike protein derived from the original Wuhan strain.

The TCR comes from a person aged 18-60 years who received the Ad26.COV2.S COVID-19 vaccine or a placebo. The chain links TRBV5-4 with TRBJ1-2, with the D gene too uncertain to name. Source: peripheral blood, taken in a trial of Ad26.COV2.S vaccine versus placebo. The CDR3 loop reads CASSFSGTNYGYTF. In nucleotide form, the sequence is TGTGCCAGCAGCTTTTCAGGAACTAACTATGGCTACACCTTC.